This entry lists 29 T cell receptor beta chains sequenced from one sample in a study of spatial heterogeneity in lung cancer. As to time point: sample taken at primary tumor resection. Whole RNA obtained from tumor, nontumor lung or frozen PBMC underwent sequencing without sorting. TCRdb re-called the 5' RACE reads with MiXCR, one entry per CDR3 protein. The table has 50,000 to 65,000 distinct CDR3 sequences, approximately 7% seen once. The sample consisted of PBMCs, taken at surgery. The receptors originated from a female donor with early-stage non-small cell lung cancer.

In this sample, this clonotype turned up many times. The rearrangement joins TRBV10-2 to TRBJ2-5; TRBD2 agrees at 9 bases. This CDR3 comprises 19 residues. V lost 5 bases, J lost 1 base, and 17 bases stayed unmatched. Germline CDR1 and CDR2: WSHSY and SAAADI. The CDR3 DNA follows: TGCGCCAGCAGTCGGCCCTCTTTTAAGCGGGGGGCCTTCCAAGAGACCCAGTACTTC. It translates to CASSRPSFKRGAFQETQYF.

This clonotype was seen a few times. The V gene is TRBV6-2 or TRBV6-3, the J gene TRBJ2-7; 9 nucleotides line up with TRBD1. Germline CDR1 is MNHEY and CDR2 is SVGEGT. CDR3 length: 14 amino acids. J lost 3 bases, V lost 5 bases, and 5 bases had no gene match. The CDR3 DNA follows: TGTGCCAGCAGTCGAGACAGGGGGTACTACGAGCAGTACTTC. This gives the protein CASSRDRGYYEQYF.

The table lists this clonotype with many counts. V usage is TRBV7-9 and J usage is TRBJ2-5; D remains unclear. Trimming took 8 bases from V and 1 from J, leaving 11 bases between them. The germline V gene has CDR1 SEHNR and CDR2 FQNEAQ (reference sequence). The CDR3 is 13 amino acids. DNA of the CDR3: TGTGCCAGCGGCAGTAGCCGCCAAGAGACCCAGTACTTC. Its translation is CASGSSRQETQYF. The whole variable domain, filled in from reference TRBV7-9 and TRBJ2-5, reads DTGVSQNPRHKITKRGQNVTFRCDPISEHNRLYWYRQTLGQGPEFLTYFQNEAQLEKSRLLSDRFSAERPKGSFSTLEIQRTEQGDSAMYLCASGSSRQETQYFGPGTRLLVL.

In this sample, this clonotype turned up many times. This chain joins TRBV6-5 and TRBJ2-2; D gene ambiguous. The V and J ends lost 0 bases and 6 bases respectively, with 8 bases between them. Germline V lookup: CDR1 MNHEY, CDR2 SVGAGI. This CDR3 has 14 amino acids. The CDR3 DNA reads as TGTGCCAGCAGTTACTCCGCAGAACCCGGGGAGCTGTTTTTT. Its protein is CASSYSAEPGELFF.

This clonotype appeared many times. The chain recombines TRBV28 with TRBJ1-2; 9 bases map to TRBD1. V shed 3 bases and J 3 bases; nucleotides not matched to a gene: 14. CDR3 length equals 18 residues. Germline values: CDR1 MDHEN, CDR2 SYDVKM. The chain's CDR3 is CASSFPGTGSIWDYGYTF. CDR3 coding DNA: TGTGCCAGCAGTTTTCCAGGGACAGGGTCGATTTGGGACTATGGCTACACCTTC.

This clonotype has ten or more counts. The junction departs from the called germline gene at one end, perhaps through a read error. The chain has TRBV7-8 and TRBJ1-5; 7 nucleotides match TRBD1. The V gene's germline CDR1 is SGHVS and CDR2 FQNEAQ. The CDR3 consists of 14 residues. The CDR3 sequence: CASSRRGGNQPQHF. CDR3 nucleotides: TGTGCCAGCAGCCGACGAGGGGGCAACCAGCCCCAGCATTTT.

This clonotype was observed at least ten times. This chain connects TRBV5-1 to TRBJ2-3; weak D call: TRBD1 (6 bases). Trimming left V 4 bases short and J 2 bases short, with 11 bases between. CDR1 is SGHRS, CDR2 YFSETQ, per germline. The CDR3 totals 14 residues. The CDR3 region is CASSTGQITDTQYF. The CDR3 bases are TGCGCCAGCAGCACCGGACAGATCACAGATACGCAGTATTTT. The complete variable domain, with remaining parts taken from reference TRBV5-1 and TRBJ2-3, reads KAGVTQTPRYLIKTRGQQVTLSCSPISGHRSVSWYQQTPGQGLQFLFEYFSETQRNKGNFPGRFSGRQFSNSRSEMNVSTLELGDSALYLCASSTGQITDTQYFGPGTRLTVL.

In this sample, this clonotype turned up many times. The chain combines TRBV3-1 with TRBJ1-1; D ambiguous. Germline V lookup: CDR1 LGHDT, CDR2 YNNKEL (reference sequence). V was cut by 1 base and J by 3 bases, with 6 bases left in between. The CDR3 runs 13 residues. CDR3 coding DNA: TGTGCCAGCAGCCAAGGGAGAGACACTGAAGCTTTCTTT. Translation: CASSQGRDTEAFF.

This clonotype was seen repeatedly, ten times or more. The chain uses TRBV2 and TRBJ2-3, with 8 bases matching TRBD1. This CDR3 is 14 amino acids long. Trimming at V came to 5 bases and at J to 5 bases, leaving 6 bases not matched to a gene. Looked up from germline, CDR1 is SNHLY and CDR2 is FYNNEI. The chain's CDR3 is CASSIGQGRDTQYF. DNA for the CDR3: TGTGCCAGCAGTATTGGACAGGGTAGAGATACGCAGTATTTT.

This clonotype was detected a few times. V gene TRBV2 combines with J gene TRBJ1-1; D unclear. The germline V gene has CDR1 SNHLY and CDR2 FYNNEI. This CDR3 is 13 amino acids long. V was pared by 8 bases and J by 0 bases, with 10 bases between. CDR3 in amino acids: CASGVRLNTEAFF. The CDR3 DNA reads as TGTGCCAGCGGGGTCAGACTGAACACTGAAGCTTTCTTT.

This clonotype occurred many times. The chain has TRBV7-2 and TRBJ1-5; D is possibly TRBD1 (6 bases). CDR3 length: 12 amino acids. CDR1 is SGHTA and CDR2 is FQGNSA in the germline V gene. V gave up 5 bases and J gave up 9 bases, with 11 bases separating them. The CDR3 protein is CASSPRGWPQHF. The DNA of the CDR3 is TGTGCCAGCAGCCCGAGGGGGTGGCCCCAGCATTTT.

This clonotype was recorded many times. The genes are TRBV7-3 and TRBJ2-3; 8 bases line up with TRBD2. From germline, CDR1 is SGHTA and CDR2 FQGTGA. The CDR3 runs 15 residues. V was clipped by 5 bases and J by 5 bases; unmatched bases: 9. The CDR3 bases are TGTGCCAGCAGCGTAAGGCTAGCGGGCCTAGATACGCAGTATTTT. Protein product: CASSVRLAGLDTQYF.

This clonotype was recorded many times. The V and J genes are TRBV11-2 and TRBJ2-7, with D perhaps given as TRBD1 or TRBD2 (7 bases each). Per germline, CDR1 SGHAT and CDR2 FQNNGV. The CDR3 runs to 14 residues. V lost 6 bases to trimming and J lost 1 base, with 13 bases between them. CDR3 nucleotides: TGTGCCAGCAGGGGTCAGGGGGGGTCCTACGAGCAGTACTTC. Translated, it gives CASRGQGGSYEQYF. The variable domain in full, with the rest retrieved from reference TRBV11-2 and TRBJ2-7, is EAGVAQSPRYKIIEKRQSVAFWCNPISGHATLYWYQQILGQGPKLLIQFQNNGVVDDSQLPKDRFSAERLKGVDSTLKIQPAKLEDSAVYLCASRGQGGSYEQYFGPGTRLTVT.

This clonotype was counted ten times or more. The chain uses TRBV6-2 or TRBV6-3 and TRBJ2-3, with D maybe TRBD1 (6 bases). The CDR3 spans 17 residues. The V gene lost 4 bases and the J gene lost 2 bases, with 19 bases spanning the gap. Germline loops: CDR1 MNHEY, CDR2 SVGEGT. CDR3 coding DNA: TGTGCCAGCAGTTCATCCGAACAGGGATTGGCCACAGATACGCAGTATTTT. This codes for CASSSSEQGLATDTQYF.

In its sample, this clonotype was seen many times. The chain employs TRBV28 and TRBJ1-3; 10 bases line up with TRBD1. Trimming cost V 6 bases and J 3 bases; bases outside gene matches: 2. The V gene's germline CDR1 is MDHEN and CDR2 SYDVKM. The length of the CDR3 is 14 residues. In DNA form, the CDR3 reads TGTGCCAGCAGGACAGGGGGCGTTGGAAACACCATATATTTT. It is translated as CASRTGGVGNTIYF.

This clonotype was seen at least ten times. The chain couples TRBV3-1 to TRBJ1-1; D may be TRBD1 (5 bases). V was trimmed by 5 bases and J by 3 bases, leaving 10 bases between them. This CDR3 spans 13 amino acids. The germline CDR1 and CDR2 sequences are LGHDT and YNNKEL (reference sequence). The CDR3 DNA reads as TGTGCCAGCAGCAAACAGGTATACACTGAAGCTTTCTTT. It encodes CASSKQVYTEAFF.

This clonotype has more than one count but fewer than ten. V usage is TRBV24-1 and J usage is TRBJ2-5; the D is unclear. CDR1 and CDR2 from the germline V gene are KGHDR and SFDVKD. The V and J ends lost 5 bases and 2 bases respectively, with 8 bases between them. The CDR3 contains 13 residues. The CDR3 bases are TGTGCCACCAGTGTAGGGCCGCAAGAGACCCAGTACTTC. Translated, it gives CATSVGPQETQYF.

This clonotype was observed at least ten times. This chain connects TRBV24-1 to TRBJ2-1, with 8 bases aligning to TRBD2. Germline-derived CDR1 and CDR2 are KGHDR and SFDVKD. Trimming at V came to 0 bases and at J to 7 bases, leaving 7 bases not matched to a gene. CDR3 length: 16 residues. CDR3 in DNA: TGTGCCACCAGTGATTTGCGGGGGGGCGAACGGAATGAGCAGTTCTTC. Its protein is CATSDLRGGERNEQFF.

This clonotype was observed many times. The gene calls are TRBV21-1 and TRBJ2-4; TRBD1 is the table's D call and was not checked against the DNA. TRBV21-1 is given as a pseudogene. This CDR3 has 12 amino acids. CDR3 sequence: CATRRIQDIQYF. The CDR3 DNA sequence: TGTGCCACCCGGCGCATCCAGGACATTCAGTACTTC.

The chain is built from TRBV11-2 and TRBJ2-2; a weak D match, TRBD1 (6 bases). V gave up 3 bases and J gave up 3 bases, with 11 bases separating them. This CDR3 is built from 15 residues. Germline V gives CDR1 SGHAT, CDR2 FQNNGV. The CDR3 sequence: CASSFGKGDTGELFF. CDR3 in DNA: TGTGCCAGCAGCTTCGGGAAGGGGGACACCGGGGAGCTGTTTTTT.

There are many counts of this clonotype. The chain employs TRBV5-5 and TRBJ2-7; D uncertain. Germline V lookup: CDR1 SGHKS, CDR2 YYEKEE (reference sequence). Deletions cut 3 bases from V and 0 bases from J, with 7 bases between. The length of the CDR3 is 13 residues. Here the CDR3 DNA reads TGTGCCAGCAGCTCCAGCTACTCCTACGAGCAGTACTTC. It translates to CASSSSYSYEQYF.

Remarks on this clonotype: A much larger clone sits a single nucleotide away, making a read error possible. The chain uses TRBV9 and TRBJ2-3; D unclear. The CDR3 runs to 12 residues. Trimming stripped 6 bases from V and 6 bases from J, with 11 bases between. Germline CDR1 and CDR2: SGDLS and YYNGEE. In nucleotides, the CDR3 is TGTGCCAGCAACGGAAACTTGGATACGCAGTATTTT. As protein: CASNGNLDTQYF.

This clonotype was counted at least ten times. The germline gene is not matched at one end of the junction; a read error may be the cause. The rearrangement uses TRBV29-1 and TRBJ2-1, with D unresolved. The CDR3 consists of 12 residues. Germline V gene data show CDR1 as SQVTM and CDR2 as ANQGSEA. CDR3 in DNA: TGCATCGTTGAAGGACCGTACAATGAGCAGTTCTTC. Translated: CIVEGPYNEQFF.

This clonotype was detected only a few times. The chain links TRBV20-1 to TRBJ2-1; no definite D call. Germline V gives CDR1 DFQATT, CDR2 SNEGSKA (reference sequence). V was clipped by 1 base and J by 9 bases, with 7 bases between them. The CDR3 has 11 amino acids. CDR3 residues: CSARGSIEQFF. The CDR3 DNA follows: TGCAGTGCTAGAGGGAGTATTGAGCAGTTCTTC.

This clonotype has ten or more counts. The chain couples TRBV7-3 to TRBJ1-1; 7 bases are a match to TRBD1. V was clipped by 3 bases and J by 2 bases; unmatched bases: 6. Germline V CDR1 and CDR2: SGHTA, FQGTGA. The CDR3 covers 15 residues. The CDR3 bases are TGTGCCAGCAGCTTTGAACAGGGGATAAACACTGAAGCTTTCTTT. This gives the protein CASSFEQGINTEAFF.

The V call is TRBV12-3 or TRBV12-4, the J call TRBJ2-2, with D uncertain. This CDR3 comprises 11 residues. Trimming left V 7 bases short and J 7 bases short, with 7 bases between. For the CDR3, the DNA is TGTGCCAGCAAGGTCGGCGGGGAGCTGTTTTTT. This sequence encodes CASKVGGELFF.

This chain connects TRBV4-2 to TRBJ1-4; D remains unclear. This CDR3 comprises 16 residues. V gave up 3 bases and J gave up 3 bases, with 14 bases separating them. Germline CDR1 LGHNA, CDR2 YNFKEQ. CDR3 region: CASSHDLGRSNEKLFF. The CDR3, as DNA: TGTGCCAGCAGCCACGACTTAGGGCGGTCTAATGAAAAACTGTTTTTT.

In its sample, this clonotype was seen a few times. This chain connects TRBV4-2 to TRBJ2-7; D is unresolved. The V end was cut by 0 bases, the J end by 0 bases, with 12 bases between. This CDR3 has 16 residues. The germline V gene encodes CDR1 LGHNA and CDR2 YNFKEQ. The CDR3 coding sequence is TGTGCCAGCAGCCAAGATCTGGGGTTACTCTCCTACGAGCAGTACTTC. This translates into CASSQDLGLLSYEQYF.

This clonotype has a count of ten or more. The chain couples TRBV5-1 to TRBJ2-2; D may be TRBD1 or TRBD2 (5 bases each). The germline CDR1 and CDR2 sequences are SGHRS and YFSETQ. V was cut by 4 bases and J by 2 bases, with 18 bases left in between. The CDR3 has 17 residues. This chain's CDR3 is CASSEQFRDGNTGELFF. In nucleotides, the CDR3 is TGCGCCAGCAGCGAACAATTCCGGGACGGCAACACCGGGGAGCTGTTTTTT.